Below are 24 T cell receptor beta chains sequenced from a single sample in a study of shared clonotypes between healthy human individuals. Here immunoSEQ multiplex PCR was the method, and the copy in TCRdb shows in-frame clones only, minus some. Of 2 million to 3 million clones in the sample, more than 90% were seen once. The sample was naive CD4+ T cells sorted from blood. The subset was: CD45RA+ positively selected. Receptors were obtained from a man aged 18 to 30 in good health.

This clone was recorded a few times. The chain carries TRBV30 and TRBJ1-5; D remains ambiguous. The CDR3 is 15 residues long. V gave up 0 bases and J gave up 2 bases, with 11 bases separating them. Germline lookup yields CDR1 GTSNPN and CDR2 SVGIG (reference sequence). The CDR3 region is CAWSVRSGGNQPQHF. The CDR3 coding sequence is TGTGCCTGGAGTGTACGATCAGGTGGCAATCAGCCCCAGCATTTT.

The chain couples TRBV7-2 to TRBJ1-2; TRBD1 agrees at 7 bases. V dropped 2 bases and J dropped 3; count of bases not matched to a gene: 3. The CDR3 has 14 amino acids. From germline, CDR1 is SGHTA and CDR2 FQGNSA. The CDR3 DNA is TGTGCCAGCAGCTTAACAGGGGCGGACTATGGCTACACCTTC. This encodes CASSLTGADYGYTF.

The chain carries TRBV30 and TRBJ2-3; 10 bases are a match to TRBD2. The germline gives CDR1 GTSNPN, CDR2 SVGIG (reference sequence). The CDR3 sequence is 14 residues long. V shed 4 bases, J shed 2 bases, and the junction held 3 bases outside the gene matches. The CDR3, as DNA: TGTGCCTGGACTAGCGGGGGAAACACAGATACGCAGTATTTT. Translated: CAWTSGGNTDTQYF.

CDR3 nucleotides: TGCAGCGTCCAATATAGGGGGACAGTGAACACTGAAGCTTTCTTT. It yields the protein CSVQYRGTVNTEAFF. This chain joins TRBV29-1 and TRBJ1-1, with 7 bases aligning to TRBD1. Looked up from germline, CDR1 is SQVTM and CDR2 is ANQGSEA. V shed 6 bases, J shed 0 bases, and the junction held 10 bases outside the gene matches. This CDR3 has 15 residues.

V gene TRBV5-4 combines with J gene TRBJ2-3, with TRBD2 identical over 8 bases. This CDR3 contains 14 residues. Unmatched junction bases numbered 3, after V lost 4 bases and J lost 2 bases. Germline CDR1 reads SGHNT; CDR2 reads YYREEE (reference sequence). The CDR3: CASSAGRATDTQYF. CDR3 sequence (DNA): TGTGCCAGCAGCGCCGGGAGGGCCACAGATACGCAGTATTTT.

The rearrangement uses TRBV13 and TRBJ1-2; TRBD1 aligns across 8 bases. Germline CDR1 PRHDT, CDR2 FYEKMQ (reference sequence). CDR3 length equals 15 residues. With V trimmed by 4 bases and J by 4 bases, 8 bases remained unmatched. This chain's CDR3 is CASSSQGGLGYGYTF. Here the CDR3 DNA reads TGTGCCAGCAGCTCACAGGGGGGACTCGGCTATGGCTACACCTTC.

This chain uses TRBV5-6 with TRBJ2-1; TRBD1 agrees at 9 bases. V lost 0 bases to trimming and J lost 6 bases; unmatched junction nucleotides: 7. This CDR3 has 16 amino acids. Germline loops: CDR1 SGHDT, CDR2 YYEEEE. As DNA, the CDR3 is TGTGCCAGCAGCTTGGTCGGGACAGGGAAAGGCAATGAGCAGTTCTTC. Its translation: CASSLVGTGKGNEQFF.

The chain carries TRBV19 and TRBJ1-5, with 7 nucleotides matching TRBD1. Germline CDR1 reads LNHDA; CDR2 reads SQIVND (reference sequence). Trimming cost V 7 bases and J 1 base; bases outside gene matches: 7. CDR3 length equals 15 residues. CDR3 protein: CASNTQGGSNQPQHF. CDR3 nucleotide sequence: TGTGCCAGTAACACTCAGGGGGGAAGCAATCAGCCCCAGCATTTT. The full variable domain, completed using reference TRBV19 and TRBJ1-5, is DGGITQSPKYLFRKEGQNVTLSCEQNLNHDAMYWYRQDPGQGLRLIYYSQIVNDFQKGDIAEGYSVSREKKESFPLTVTSAQKNPTAFYLCASNTQGGSNQPQHFGDGTRLSIL.

The CDR3: CSVWVGSEKLFF. CDR3 bases: TGCAGCGTTTGGGTCGGGAGTGAAAAACTGTTTTTT. This chain connects TRBV29-1 to TRBJ1-4; D is unclear. Germline V gives CDR1 SQVTM, CDR2 ANQGSEA. V lost 5 bases and J 7 bases, leaving 11 bases between the germline ends. The CDR3 length is 12 residues.

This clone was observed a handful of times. The chain's CDR3 is CASRPRMNTEAFF. In nucleotides, the CDR3 is TGTGCCAGCAGGCCTCGAATGAACACTGAAGCTTTCTTT. V usage is TRBV7-2 and J usage is TRBJ1-1; D is ambiguous. The germline V gene has CDR1 SGHTA and CDR2 FQGNSA. CDR3 size: 13 residues. Trimming shortened V by 6 bases and J by 0 bases, and 8 bases separated the two germline ends.

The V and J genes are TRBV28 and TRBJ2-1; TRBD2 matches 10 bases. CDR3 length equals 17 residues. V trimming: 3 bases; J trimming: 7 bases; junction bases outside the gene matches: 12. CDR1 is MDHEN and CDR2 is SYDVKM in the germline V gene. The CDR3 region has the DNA TGTGCCAGCAGTTTCTCCGGACTAGCGGTTAGAGGGAATGAGCAGTTCTTC. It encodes CASSFSGLAVRGNEQFF. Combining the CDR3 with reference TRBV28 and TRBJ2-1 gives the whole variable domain DVKVTQSSRYLVKRTGEKVFLECVQDMDHENMFWYRQDPGLGLRLIYFSYDVKMKEKGDIPEGYSVSREKKERFSLILESASTNQTSMYLCASSFSGLAVRGNEQFFGPGTRLTVL.

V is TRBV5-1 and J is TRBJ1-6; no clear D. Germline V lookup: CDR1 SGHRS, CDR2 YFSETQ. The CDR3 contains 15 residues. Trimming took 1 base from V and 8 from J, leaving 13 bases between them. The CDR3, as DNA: TGCGCCAGCAGCTTGACGTATGAAACCTATTCACCCCTCCACTTT. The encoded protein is CASSLTYETYSPLHF.

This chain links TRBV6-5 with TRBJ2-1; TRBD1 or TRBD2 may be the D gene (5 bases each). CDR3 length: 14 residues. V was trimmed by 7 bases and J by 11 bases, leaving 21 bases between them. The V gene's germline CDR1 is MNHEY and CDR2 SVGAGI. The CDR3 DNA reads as TGTGCCAGCAAAGGACACCGGGACCAAACAAAGCAGTTCTTC. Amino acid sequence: CASKGHRDQTKQFF.

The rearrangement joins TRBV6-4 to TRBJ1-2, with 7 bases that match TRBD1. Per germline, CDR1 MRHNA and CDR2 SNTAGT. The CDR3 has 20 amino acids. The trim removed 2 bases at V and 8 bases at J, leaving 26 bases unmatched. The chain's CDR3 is CASSDMGGGTVGRWPWGYTF. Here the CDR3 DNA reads TGTGCCAGCAGTGACATGGGGGGCGGGACAGTGGGGCGATGGCCGTGGGGCTACACCTTC.

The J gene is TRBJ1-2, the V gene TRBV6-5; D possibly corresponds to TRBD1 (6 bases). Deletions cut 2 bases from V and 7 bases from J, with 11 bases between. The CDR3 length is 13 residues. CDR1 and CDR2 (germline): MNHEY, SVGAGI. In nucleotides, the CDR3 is TGTGCCAGCAGTTACCAGGGGATGGGTGGCTACACCTTC. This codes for CASSYQGMGGYTF.

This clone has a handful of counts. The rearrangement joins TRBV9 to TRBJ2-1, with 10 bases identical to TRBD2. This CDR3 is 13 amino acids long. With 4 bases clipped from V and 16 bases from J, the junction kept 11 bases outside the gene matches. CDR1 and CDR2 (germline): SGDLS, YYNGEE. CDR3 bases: TGTGCCAGCAGCACACAACTAGCGGGATTGATATTCTTC. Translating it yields CASSTQLAGLIFF.

The CDR3 DNA reads TGTGCCAGTAGTAGGATAAAGACCGGGGCGACTAATGAAAAACTGTTTTTT. Amino acids: CASSRIKTGATNEKLFF. This rearrangement joins TRBV19 to TRBJ1-4, with D perhaps matching TRBD1 (5 bases). The CDR3 extends over 17 amino acids. Trimming shortened V by 4 bases and J by 2 bases, and 17 bases separated the two germline ends. Germline loops: CDR1 LNHDA, CDR2 SQIVND (reference sequence). Drawing the rest from reference TRBV19 and TRBJ1-4, the complete variable domain is DGGITQSPKYLFRKEGQNVTLSCEQNLNHDAMYWYRQDPGQGLRLIYYSQIVNDFQKGDIAEGYSVSREKKESFPLTVTSAQKNPTAFYLCASSRIKTGATNEKLFFGSGTQLSVL.

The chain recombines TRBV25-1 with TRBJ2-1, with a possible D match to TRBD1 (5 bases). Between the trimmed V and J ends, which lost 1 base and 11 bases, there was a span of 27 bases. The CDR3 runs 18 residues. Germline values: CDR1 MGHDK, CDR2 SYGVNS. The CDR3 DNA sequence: TGTGCCAGCAGTGAATTTGGTATCGCAGGGAAGTCAAGTTTTAAGCAGTTCTTC. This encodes CASSEFGIAGKSSFKQFF.

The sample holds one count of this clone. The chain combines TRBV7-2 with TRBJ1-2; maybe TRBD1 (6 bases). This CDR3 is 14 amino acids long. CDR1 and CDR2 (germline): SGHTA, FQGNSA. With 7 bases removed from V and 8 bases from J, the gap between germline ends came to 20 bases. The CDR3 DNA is TGTGCCAGCACCGGGACCGGGGACACGGTCGGCTACACCTTC. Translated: CASTGTGDTVGYTF.

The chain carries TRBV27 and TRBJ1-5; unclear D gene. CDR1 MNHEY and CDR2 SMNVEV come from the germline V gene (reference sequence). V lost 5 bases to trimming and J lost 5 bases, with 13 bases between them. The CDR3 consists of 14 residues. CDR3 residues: CASSRLNGDQPQHF. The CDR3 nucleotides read TGTGCCAGCAGTCGGCTGAATGGCGATCAGCCCCAGCATTTT.

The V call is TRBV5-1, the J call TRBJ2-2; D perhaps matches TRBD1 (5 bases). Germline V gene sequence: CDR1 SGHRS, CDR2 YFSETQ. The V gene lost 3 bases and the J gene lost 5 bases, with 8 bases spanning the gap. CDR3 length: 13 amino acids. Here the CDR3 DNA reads TGCGCCAGCAGCTCCAGGGTAACCGGGGAGCTGTTTTTT. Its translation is CASSSRVTGELFF.

CDR3 sequence: CAISEGSGYYEQYF. CDR3 nucleotide sequence: TGTGCCATCAGTGAGGGTAGCGGTTACTACGAGCAGTACTTC. The chain links TRBV10-3 to TRBJ2-7; D is possibly TRBD2 (6 bases). The CDR3 sequence is 14 residues long. Germline V gives CDR1 ENHRY, CDR2 SYGVKD. Trimming stripped 2 bases from V and 3 bases from J, with 11 bases between.

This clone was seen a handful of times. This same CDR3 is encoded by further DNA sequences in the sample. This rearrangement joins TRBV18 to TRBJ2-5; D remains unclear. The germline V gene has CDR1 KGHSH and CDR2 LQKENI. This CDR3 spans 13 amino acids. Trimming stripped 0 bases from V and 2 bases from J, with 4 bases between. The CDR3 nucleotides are TGTGCCAGCTCACCACCGGGACAAGAGACCCAGTACTTC. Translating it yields CASSPPGQETQYF.

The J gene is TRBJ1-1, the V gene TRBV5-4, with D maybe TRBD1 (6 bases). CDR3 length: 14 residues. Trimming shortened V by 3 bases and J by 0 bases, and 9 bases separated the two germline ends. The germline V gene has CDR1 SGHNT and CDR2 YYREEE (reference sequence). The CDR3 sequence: CASSSDSMNTEAFF. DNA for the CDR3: TGTGCCAGCAGCTCGGACAGCATGAACACTGAAGCTTTCTTT.